This TCR beta chain was observed in a study of OX40 agonist ivuxolimab in advanced cancers. The method was immunoSEQ multiplex PCR; TCRdb's version includes in-frame clones alone and lacks a portion of them. The sample lists about 84,000 clones, roughly nine tenths occurring once. Germline values: CDR1 SNHLY, CDR2 FYNNEI. Trimming pared 4 bases from V and 10 bases from J, leaving 11 bases between. The CDR3 loop spans 13 amino acids. Details on this clone: The target antigen is unknown.

Samples were taken at baseline and on day 1 of cycles 4 and 7. Study results and caveats: Average numbers of expanded clones were greater in CD8+ T cells than in CD4+. Within 6 weeks, CD4+ and CD8+ blood T cells expanded clonally at 0.1 to 3.0 mg/kg.

This receptor was obtained from an adult with an advanced solid tumor such as melanoma, head and neck, liver or kidney cancer. The specimen was CD4+ or CD8+ T cells sorted from blood, collected in a trial of the OX40 agonist ivuxolimab. The V call is TRBV2, the J call TRBJ2-6; D remains ambiguous. The CDR3 region is CASSVGRENVLTF. Here the CDR3 DNA reads TGTGCCAGCAGTGTGGGCAGAGAGAACGTCCTGACTTTC.